The entry that follows covers one TCR beta chain sequence. As yet, its antigen is unknown. The data originate from a study of blood T cells in healthy people across ages. Whole-study results and caveats: Underestimates were what the diversity estimates from one million T cells were considered to be. Naive T cell percentage showed a strong correlation with the diversity of TCR beta.

It was with a sample-barcoded 5' primer and a J-beta primer mix that a second PCR of about 7 to 12 cycles was run. Each cDNA molecule carried a tag from a template-switch adaptor that contained 12 random nucleotides. MiXCR, run by TCRdb on the 5' RACE reads, gives a single entry per CDR3 protein. The table lists approximately 1.5 million distinct CDR3 sequences, roughly 43% of them singletons, with just over 4% in the top ten. V was clipped by 3 bases and J by 7 bases; unmatched bases: 2. Per germline, CDR1 SGHDN and CDR2 FVKESK. This CDR3 spans 13 amino acids. This TCR was recovered from a woman aged 18-29 years in good health. The rearrangement links TRBV14 to TRBJ1-4; 7 nucleotides match TRBD1. The material sequenced was blood. The CDR3 coding sequence is TGTGCCAGCAGCCAGCAGGGGGGTGAAAAACTGTTTTTT. It is translated as CASSQQGGEKLFF.